The 5 T cell receptor beta chains below come from one sample, sequenced in a study of T-cell reconstitution after alpha-beta-depleted transplantation in children. Unique molecular identifiers were incorporated during preparation of the TCRbeta library. MiXCR, run by TCRdb on the PCR reads, gives a single entry per CDR3 protein. The table records about 370,000 distinct CDR3 sequences, around 21% of them present only once. The input for sequencing was PBMCs from the stem cell graft donor, taken from the stem cell graft. Receptor source: a human donor who donated a stem cell graft to a child with acute myeloid leukemia.

The V gene is TRBV5-1, the J gene TRBJ2-5; D might be TRBD2 (6 bases). V was cut by 3 bases and J by 5 bases, with 11 bases left in between. Per germline, CDR1 SGHRS and CDR2 YFSETQ. The CDR3 length is 13 residues. DNA of the CDR3: TGCGCCAGCAGCTGGGGAAGCGGGGAGACCCAGTACTTC. It yields the protein CASSWGSGETQYF.

This chain connects TRBV6-4 to TRBJ1-1; 7 bases match TRBD1. This CDR3 spans 13 amino acids. Germline V gene lookup returns CDR1 MRHNA and CDR2 SNTAGT. The junction had 1 base not matched to a gene; V was cut back by 0 bases and J by 6 bases. The CDR3 is CASSDSGGSEAFF. The CDR3 bases are TGTGCCAGCAGTGACTCAGGGGGCTCTGAAGCTTTCTTT.

The chain employs TRBV7-3 and TRBJ2-3; TRBD1 might be the D (6 bases). In germline, CDR1 is SGHTA, CDR2 FQGTGA. V lost 3 bases, J lost 3 bases, and 16 bases lay in between. This CDR3 is 16 amino acids long. The CDR3 is CASSFGASQGTDTQYF. CDR3 nucleotides: TGTGCCAGCAGCTTCGGGGCTAGCCAGGGGACAGATACGCAGTATTTT.

V usage is TRBV7-8 and J usage is TRBJ2-1; 9 nucleotides match TRBD1. CDR1 SGHVS and CDR2 FQNEAQ come from the germline V gene. CDR3 length equals 14 residues. J lost 5 bases, V lost 3 bases, and 2 bases had no gene match. DNA for the CDR3: TGTGCCAGCAGCTTCGGGACAGGGCACAATGAGCAGTTCTTC. Its protein is CASSFGTGHNEQFF.

This clonotype was counted ten times or more. The chain joins TRBV10-3 to TRBJ2-6, with D possibly being TRBD1 (6 bases). With 3 bases removed from V and 2 bases from J, the gap between germline ends came to 8 bases. The germline V gene encodes CDR1 ENHRY and CDR2 SYGVKD. The CDR3 spans 15 residues. CDR3 nucleotide sequence: TGTGCCATCAGTGACGCAGGGGCTGGGGCCAACGTCCTGACTTTC. This codes for CAISDAGAGANVLTF.